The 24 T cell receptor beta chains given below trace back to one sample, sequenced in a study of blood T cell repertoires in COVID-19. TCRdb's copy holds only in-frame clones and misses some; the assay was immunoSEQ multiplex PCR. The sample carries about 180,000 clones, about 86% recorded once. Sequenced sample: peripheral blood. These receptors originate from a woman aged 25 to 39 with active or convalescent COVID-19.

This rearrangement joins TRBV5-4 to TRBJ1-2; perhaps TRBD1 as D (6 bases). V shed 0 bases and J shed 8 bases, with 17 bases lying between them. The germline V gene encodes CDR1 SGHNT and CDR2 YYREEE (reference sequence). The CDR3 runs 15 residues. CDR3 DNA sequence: TGTGCCAGCAGCTTGGAGGGGGGGCAAGGGAGAGGCTACACCTTC. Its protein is CASSLEGGQGRGYTF.

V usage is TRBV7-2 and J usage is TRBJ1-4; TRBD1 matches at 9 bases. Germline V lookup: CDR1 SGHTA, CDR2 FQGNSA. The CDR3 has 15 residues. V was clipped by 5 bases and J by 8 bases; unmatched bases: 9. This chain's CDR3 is CASSPGTGSHEKLFF. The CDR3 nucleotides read TGTGCCAGCAGCCCGGGGACAGGGAGCCACGAAAAACTGTTTTTT.

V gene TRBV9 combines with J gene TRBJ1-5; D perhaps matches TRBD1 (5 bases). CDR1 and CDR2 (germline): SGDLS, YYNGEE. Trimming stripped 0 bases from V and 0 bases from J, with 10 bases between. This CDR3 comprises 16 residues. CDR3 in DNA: TGTGCCAGCAGCGTAGGCGGAGGGGATAGCAATCAGCCCCAGCATTTT. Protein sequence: CASSVGGGDSNQPQHF.

This CDR3 is CASSNPYSTSNQPQHF. DNA of the CDR3: TGTGCCAGCAGCAACCCCTATTCGACAAGCAATCAGCCCCAGCATTTT. The chain is built from TRBV21-1 and TRBJ1-5; the D call TRBD1 from the table was never checked on the DNA. TRBV21-1 is given as a pseudogene. This CDR3 has 16 amino acids.

The CDR3 loop is CASTQVNEQFF. The CDR3, as DNA: TGTGCCAGCACCCAGGTGAATGAGCAGTTCTTC. V usage is TRBV6-5 and J usage is TRBJ2-1, with D unresolved. The germline CDR1 and CDR2 sequences are MNHEY and SVGAGI. The V and J ends lost 7 bases and 7 bases respectively, with 8 bases between them. This CDR3 is 11 amino acids long.

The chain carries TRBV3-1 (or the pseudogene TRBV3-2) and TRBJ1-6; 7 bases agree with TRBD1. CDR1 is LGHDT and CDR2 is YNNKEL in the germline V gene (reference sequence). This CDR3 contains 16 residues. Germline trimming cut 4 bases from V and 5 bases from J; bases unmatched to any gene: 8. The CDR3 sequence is CASSPQRTGDNSPLHF. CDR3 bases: TGTGCCAGCAGCCCCCAAAGGACAGGTGATAATTCACCCCTCCACTTT.

In DNA, the CDR3 is TGTGCCAGCAGCGCGACAGGGAGGGGAAACACCATATATTTT. Residues: CASSATGRGNTIYF. The V call is TRBV5-4, the J call TRBJ1-3; the match to TRBD1 covers 7 bases. CDR3 length: 14 amino acids. With V trimmed by 4 bases and J by 4 bases, 5 bases remained unmatched. CDR1 and CDR2 (germline): SGHNT, YYREEE (reference sequence).

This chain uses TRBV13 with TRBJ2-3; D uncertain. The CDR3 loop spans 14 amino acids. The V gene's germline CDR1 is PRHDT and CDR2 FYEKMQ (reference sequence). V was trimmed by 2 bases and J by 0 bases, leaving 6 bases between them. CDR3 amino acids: CASSLKPSTDTQYF. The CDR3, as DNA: TGTGCCAGCAGCTTAAAGCCTAGCACAGATACGCAGTATTTT.

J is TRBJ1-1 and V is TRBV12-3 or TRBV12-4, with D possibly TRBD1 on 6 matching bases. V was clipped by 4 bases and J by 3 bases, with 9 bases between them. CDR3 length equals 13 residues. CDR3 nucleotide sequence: TGTGCCAGCAGTTCGGGACACTACACTGAAGCTTTCTTT. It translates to CASSSGHYTEAFF.

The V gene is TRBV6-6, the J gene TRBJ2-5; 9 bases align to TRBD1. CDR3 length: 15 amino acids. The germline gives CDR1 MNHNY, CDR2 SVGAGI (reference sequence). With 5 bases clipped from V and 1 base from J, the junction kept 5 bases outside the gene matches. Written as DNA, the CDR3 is TGTGCCAGCAGTCCCCCGGGACAGGGCCAAGAGACCCAGTACTTC. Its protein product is CASSPPGQGQETQYF.

In DNA, the CDR3 is TGTGCCCGCCGGGACAGTGAGTCTGGGGCCAACGTCCTGACTTTC. It yields the protein CARRDSESGANVLTF. V gene TRBV21-1 combines with J gene TRBJ2-6; TRBD1 is the table's D call and was not checked against the DNA. TRBV21-1 is a recognized pseudogene. The CDR3 totals 15 residues.

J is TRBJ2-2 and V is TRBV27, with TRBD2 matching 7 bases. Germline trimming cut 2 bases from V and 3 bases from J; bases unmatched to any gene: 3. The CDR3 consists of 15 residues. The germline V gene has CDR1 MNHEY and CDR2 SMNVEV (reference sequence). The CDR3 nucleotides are TGTGCCAGCAGTTTAGCGGGGGTATACACCGGGGAGCTGTTTTTT. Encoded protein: CASSLAGVYTGELFF.

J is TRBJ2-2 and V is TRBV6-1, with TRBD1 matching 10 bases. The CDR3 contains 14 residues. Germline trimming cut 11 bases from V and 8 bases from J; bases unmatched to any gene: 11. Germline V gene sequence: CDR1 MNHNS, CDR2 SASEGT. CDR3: CAARTGGKGGELFF. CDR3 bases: TGTGCCGCCCGGACAGGGGGGAAGGGGGGGGAGCTGTTTTTT.

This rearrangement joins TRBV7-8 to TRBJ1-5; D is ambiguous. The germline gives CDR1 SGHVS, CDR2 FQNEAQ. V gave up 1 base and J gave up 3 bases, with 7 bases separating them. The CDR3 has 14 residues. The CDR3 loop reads CASSLGQFNQPQHF. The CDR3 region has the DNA TGTGCCAGCAGCTTAGGGCAGTTCAATCAGCCCCAGCATTTT.

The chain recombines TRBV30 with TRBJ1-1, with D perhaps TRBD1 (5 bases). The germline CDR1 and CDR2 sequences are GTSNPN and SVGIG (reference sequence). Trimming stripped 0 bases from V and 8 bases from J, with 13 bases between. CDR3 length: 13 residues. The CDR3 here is CAWSVQSKGEAFF. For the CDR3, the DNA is TGTGCCTGGAGTGTGCAGTCCAAGGGGGAAGCTTTCTTT.

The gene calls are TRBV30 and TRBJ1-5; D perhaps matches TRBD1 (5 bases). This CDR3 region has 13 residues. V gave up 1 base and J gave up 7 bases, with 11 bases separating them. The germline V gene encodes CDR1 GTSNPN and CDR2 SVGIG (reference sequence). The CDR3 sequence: CAWSAGLHQPQHF. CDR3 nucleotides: TGTGCCTGGAGTGCAGGGCTGCACCAGCCCCAGCATTTT.

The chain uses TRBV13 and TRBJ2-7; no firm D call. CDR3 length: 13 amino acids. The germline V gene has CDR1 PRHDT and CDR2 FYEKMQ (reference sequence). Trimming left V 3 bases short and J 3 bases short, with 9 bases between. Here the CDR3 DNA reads TGTGCCAGCAGCTTGAGTACCTACTACGAGCAGTACTTC. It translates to CASSLSTYYEQYF.

CDR3 in amino acids: CASSPDRGSNYEQYF. CDR3 DNA: TGTGCCAGCAGCCCCGATAGGGGATCCAACTACGAGCAGTACTTC. The chain has TRBV3-1 (or the pseudogene TRBV3-2) and TRBJ2-7, with D tentatively TRBD1 (5 bases). Germline V lookup: CDR1 LGHDT, CDR2 YNNKEL (reference sequence). V lost 4 bases, J lost 3 bases, and 16 bases lay in between. This CDR3 has 15 residues.

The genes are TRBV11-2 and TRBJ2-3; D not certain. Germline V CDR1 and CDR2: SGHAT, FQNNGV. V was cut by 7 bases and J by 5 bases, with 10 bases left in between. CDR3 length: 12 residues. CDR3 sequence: CASTQKRDTQYF. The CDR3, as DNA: TGTGCCAGCACCCAGAAGCGAGATACGCAGTATTTT.

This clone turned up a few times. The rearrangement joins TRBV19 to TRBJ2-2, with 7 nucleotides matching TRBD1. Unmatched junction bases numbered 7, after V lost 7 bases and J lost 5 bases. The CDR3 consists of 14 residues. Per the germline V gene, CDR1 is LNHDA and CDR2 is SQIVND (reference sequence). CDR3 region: CASTDRALTGELFF. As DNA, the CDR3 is TGTGCCAGTACCGACAGGGCCCTTACCGGGGAGCTGTTTTTT. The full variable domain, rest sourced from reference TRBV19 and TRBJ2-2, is DGGITQSPKYLFRKEGQNVTLSCEQNLNHDAMYWYRQDPGQGLRLIYYSQIVNDFQKGDIAEGYSVSREKKESFPLTVTSAQKNPTAFYLCASTDRALTGELFFGEGSRLTVL.

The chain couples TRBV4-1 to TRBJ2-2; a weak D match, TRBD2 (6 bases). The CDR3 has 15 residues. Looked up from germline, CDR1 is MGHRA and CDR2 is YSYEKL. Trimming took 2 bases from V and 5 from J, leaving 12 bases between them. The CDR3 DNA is TGCGCCAGCAGCCAACCGGGAGCTAGAACCGGGGAGCTGTTTTTT. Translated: CASSQPGARTGELFF.

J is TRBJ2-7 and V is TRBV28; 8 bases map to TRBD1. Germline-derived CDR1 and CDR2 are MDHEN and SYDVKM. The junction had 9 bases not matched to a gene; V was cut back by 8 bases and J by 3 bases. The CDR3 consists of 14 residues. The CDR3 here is CASQSRGRIYEQYF. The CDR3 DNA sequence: TGTGCCAGCCAGAGCAGGGGGCGAATCTACGAGCAGTACTTC.

This chain's CDR3 is CASSLDVRLNEQYF. The CDR3 nucleotides are TGTGCCAGCAGCCTAGACGTGAGATTGAACGAGCAGTACTTC. The chain combines TRBV7-9 with TRBJ2-7; no firm D call. CDR1 and CDR2 from the germline V gene are SEHNR and FQNEAQ (reference sequence). The CDR3 extends over 14 amino acids. The germline V and J ends were trimmed by 5 bases and 5 bases, with 16 bases remaining between them.

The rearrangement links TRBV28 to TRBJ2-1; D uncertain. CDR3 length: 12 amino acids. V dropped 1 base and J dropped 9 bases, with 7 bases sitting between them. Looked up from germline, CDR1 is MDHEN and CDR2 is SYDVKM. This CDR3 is CASSLLRGEQFF. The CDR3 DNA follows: TGTGCCAGCAGTTTATTGCGCGGTGAGCAGTTCTTC.